Listed below are T cell receptor beta chains from one sample, sequenced in a study of blood T cells in healthy people across ages. MiXCR, run by TCRdb on the 5' RACE reads, gives a single entry per CDR3 protein. The sample contains approximately 810,000 distinct CDR3 sequences, around 34% of which appear only once. Input material: blood. Every receptor here comes from a man aged 18-30 years in good health. The CDR3 runs from the conserved cysteine through the conserved F or W. A D gene is named only where the DNA matches it firmly. Clone size, where shown, is once, few, many, or a class for clones that have expanded.

V: TRBV5-6; size: NA; D: TRBD1; J: TRBJ1-1; CDR3: CASSLDRGHRDTEAFF; DNA: TGTGCCAGCAGCTTGGACAGGGGGCATCGGGACACTGAAGCTTTCTTT
V: TRBV21-1; size: few; D: NA; J: TRBJ2-7; CDR3: CGGGHEQYF; DNA: TGTGGGGGGGGCCACGAGCAGTACTTC
V: TRBV5-1; size: many; D: TRBD2; J: TRBJ2-5; CDR3: CASRSRSSGPYKETQYF; DNA: TGCGCCAGCCGGTCCAGGTCTAGCGGCCCATACAAAGAGACCCAGTACTTC
V: TRBV6-2/TRBV6-3; size: NA; D: TRBD2; J: TRBJ2-3; CDR3: CASQPLREGLDTQYF; DNA: TGTGCCAGCCAGCCCCTGCGGGAGGGCCTGGATACGCAGTATTTT
V: TRBV4-3; size: many; D: TRBD1; J: TRBJ1-2; CDR3: CASSQYRGAEYGYTF; DNA: TGCGCCAGCAGCCAATACAGGGGCGCTGAGTATGGCTACACCTTC
V: TRBV5-6; size: few; D: NA; J: TRBJ2-3; CDR3: CASSLPGGSDTQYF; DNA: TGTGCCAGCAGCCTCCCGGGGGGCTCAGATACGCAGTATTTT
V: TRBV4-2; size: NA; D: NA; J: TRBJ2-1; CDR3: CASSQEGPLGFYNEQFF; DNA: TGTGCCAGCAGCCAAGAGGGGCCCCTGGGATTCTACAATGAGCAGTTCTTC
V: TRBV9; size: few; D: NA; J: TRBJ1-1; CDR3: CASSVTGTGPTEAFF; DNA: TGTGCCAGCAGCGTAACCGGGACTGGTCCCACTGAAGCTTTCTTT
V: TRBV5-1; size: many; D: NA; J: TRBJ2-3; CDR3: CASSLVAQPGLGDTQYF; DNA: TGCGCCAGCAGCTTGGTGGCCCAGCCAGGGCTTGGAGATACGCAGTATTTT
V: TRBV7-9; size: NA; D: TRBD1; J: TRBJ1-1; CDR3: CAGRQGATEAFF; DNA: TGTGCCGGAAGACAGGGGGCCACTGAAGCTTTCTTT
V: TRBV3-1; size: NA; D: TRBD1; J: TRBJ1-2; CDR3: CASSQRGQGGYGCTF; DNA: TGTGCCAGCAGCCAACGGGGACAGGGTGGCTATGGCTGCACCTTC
V: TRBV5-8; size: few; D: NA; J: TRBJ1-1; CDR3: CASSLGARTEAFF; DNA: TGTGCCAGCAGCTTGGGGGCCCGCACTGAAGCTTTCTTT
V: TRBV6-2/TRBV6-3; size: few; D: NA; J: TRBJ2-2; CDR3: CASSYSRTSNTGELFF; DNA: TGTGCCAGCAGTTACTCGCGCACCTCGAACACCGGGGAGCTGTTTTTT
V: TRBV10-3; size: NA; D: TRBD1; J: TRBJ1-2; CDR3: CAAGQGNGYTF; DNA: TGTGCCGCAGGACAGGGGAATGGCTACACCTTC
V: TRBV6-2/TRBV6-3; size: NA; D: NA; J: TRBJ1-5; CDR3: CASSYQGRVNQPQHF; DNA: TGTGCCAGCAGTTACCAGGGAAGGGTCAATCAGCCCCAGCATTTT
V: TRBV19; size: NA; D: TRBD1; J: TRBJ2-7; CDR3: CASSQTGEPNEQYF; DNA: TGTGCCAGTAGTCAAACAGGGGAGCCGAACGAGCAGTACTTC
V: TRBV2; size: NA; D: TRBD2; J: TRBJ2-3; CDR3: CASPRRQGGADTQYF; DNA: TGTGCCAGTCCCCGTCGGCAGGGAGGGGCAGATACGCAGTATTTT
V: TRBV20-1; size: NA; D: TRBD1; J: TRBJ1-1; CDR3: CSAPRTGDFAEAFF; DNA: TGCAGTGCCCCCCGGACAGGGGATTTCGCTGAAGCTTTCTTT
V: TRBV6-6; size: NA; D: TRBD1; J: TRBJ1-5; CDR3: CASSRRQGDLRDQPQHF; DNA: TGTGCCAGCAGCAGAAGACAGGGGGATCTCAGGGATCAGCCCCAGCATTTT
V: TRBV7-9; size: NA; D: NA; J: TRBJ2-5; CDR3: CASSPGRAWGETQYF; DNA: TGTGCCAGCAGCCCGGGACGAGCTTGGGGAGAGACCCAGTACTTC
V: TRBV7-2; size: many; D: NA; J: TRBJ2-3; CDR3: CASSSFSRDTQYF; DNA: TGTGCCAGCAGCTCCTTCTCCCGGGATACGCAGTATTTT
V: TRBV4-3; size: NA; D: TRBD1; J: TRBJ2-3; CDR3: CASSRDRGRADTQYF; DNA: TGCGCCAGCAGCCGAGACAGGGGGCGCGCAGATACGCAGTATTTT
V: TRBV11-2; size: NA; D: TRBD2; J: TRBJ2-5; CDR3: CASSLGLAGAAETQYF; DNA: TGTGCCAGCAGCTTGGGACTAGCGGGAGCGGCAGAGACCCAGTACTTC
V: TRBV7-2; size: few; D: TRBD1; J: TRBJ1-2; CDR3: CASSRGGGKDYGYTF; DNA: TGTGCCAGCAGCCGTGGAGGGGGCAAGGACTATGGCTACACCTTC
V: TRBV3-1; size: few; D: NA; J: TRBJ2-7; CDR3: CASSPPHTYEQYF; DNA: TGTGCCAGCAGCCCCCCCCATACCTACGAGCAGTACTTC
V: TRBV5-1; size: NA; D: NA; J: TRBJ2-3; CDR3: CASSLDGRADTQYF; DNA: TGCGCCAGCAGCTTGGATGGCCGGGCAGATACGCAGTATTTT
V: TRBV6-5; size: NA; D: NA; J: TRBJ2-1; CDR3: CASTKGLSSYNEQFF; DNA: TGTGCCAGCACCAAAGGGCTAAGCTCCTACAATGAGCAGTTCTTC
V: TRBV6-1; size: few; D: NA; J: TRBJ2-7; CDR3: CASRTVYEQYF; DNA: TGTGCCAGCCGCACCGTATACGAGCAGTACTTC
V: TRBV20-1; size: few; D: NA; J: TRBJ2-5; CDR3: CSAREGPKWTQYF; DNA: TGCAGTGCTAGAGAAGGGCCGAAGTGGACCCAGTACTTC
V: TRBV5-1; size: few; D: TRBD1; J: TRBJ2-3; CDR3: CASSRHGEQGADTQYF; DNA: TGCGCCAGCAGCCGCCACGGAGAGCAGGGGGCAGATACGCAGTATTTT
V: TRBV10-3; size: NA; D: NA; J: TRBJ2-7; CDR3: CAISDQSSKSYEQYF; DNA: TGTGCCATCAGTGATCAATCCTCGAAAAGCTACGAGCAGTACTTC
V: TRBV3-1; size: NA; D: TRBD1; J: TRBJ2-7; CDR3: CASNSPGQATYEQYF; DNA: TGTGCCAGCAACTCTCCGGGACAGGCAACGTACGAGCAGTACTTC
V: TRBV24-1; size: NA; D: TRBD2; J: TRBJ2-5; CDR3: CATSDPGLEETQYF; DNA: TGTGCCACCAGTGATCCCGGACTAGAAGAGACCCAGTACTTC